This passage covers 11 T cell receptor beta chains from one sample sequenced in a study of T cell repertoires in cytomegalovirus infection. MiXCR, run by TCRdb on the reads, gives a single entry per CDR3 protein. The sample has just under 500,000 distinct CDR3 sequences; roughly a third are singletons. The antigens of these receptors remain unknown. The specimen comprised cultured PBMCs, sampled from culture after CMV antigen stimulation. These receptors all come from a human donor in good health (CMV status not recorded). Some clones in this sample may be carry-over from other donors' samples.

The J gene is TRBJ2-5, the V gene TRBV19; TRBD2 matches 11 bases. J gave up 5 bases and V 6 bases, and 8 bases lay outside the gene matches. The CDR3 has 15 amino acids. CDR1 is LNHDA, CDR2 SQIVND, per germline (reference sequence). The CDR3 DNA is TGTGCCAGTAGCAAACTAGCGGGAGTAGGTGAGACCCAGTACTTC. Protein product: CASSKLAGVGETQYF. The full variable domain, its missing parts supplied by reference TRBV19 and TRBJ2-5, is DGGITQSPKYLFRKEGQNVTLSCEQNLNHDAMYWYRQDPGQGLRLIYYSQIVNDFQKGDIAEGYSVSREKKESFPLTVTSAQKNPTAFYLCASSKLAGVGETQYFGPGTRLLVL.

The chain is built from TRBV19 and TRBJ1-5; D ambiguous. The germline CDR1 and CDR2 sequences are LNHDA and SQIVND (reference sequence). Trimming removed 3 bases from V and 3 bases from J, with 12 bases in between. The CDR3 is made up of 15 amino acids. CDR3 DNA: TGTGCCAGTAGTATCGGGCAGGCGGTCAATCAGCCCCAGCATTTT. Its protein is CASSIGQAVNQPQHF.

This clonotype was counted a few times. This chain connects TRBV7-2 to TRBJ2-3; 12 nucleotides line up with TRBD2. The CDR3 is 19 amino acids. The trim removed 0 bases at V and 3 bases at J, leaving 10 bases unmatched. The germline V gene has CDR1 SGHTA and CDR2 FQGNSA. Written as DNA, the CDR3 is TGTGCCAGCAGCTTAGCGGGGCTAGCGGGAGGGCCGAGGACAGATACGCAGTATTTT. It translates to CASSLAGLAGGPRTDTQYF.

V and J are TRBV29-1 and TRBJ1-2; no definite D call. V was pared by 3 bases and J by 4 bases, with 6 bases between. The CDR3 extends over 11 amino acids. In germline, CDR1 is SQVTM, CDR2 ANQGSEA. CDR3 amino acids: CSVDEGYGYTF. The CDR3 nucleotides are TGCAGCGTTGATGAAGGCTATGGCTACACCTTC.

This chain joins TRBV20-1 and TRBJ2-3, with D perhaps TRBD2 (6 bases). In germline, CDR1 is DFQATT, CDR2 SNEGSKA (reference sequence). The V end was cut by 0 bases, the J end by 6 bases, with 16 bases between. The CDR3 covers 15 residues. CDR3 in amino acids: CSARDEAGPGDTQYF. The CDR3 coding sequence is TGCAGTGCTAGAGATGAGGCGGGACCGGGGGATACGCAGTATTTT.

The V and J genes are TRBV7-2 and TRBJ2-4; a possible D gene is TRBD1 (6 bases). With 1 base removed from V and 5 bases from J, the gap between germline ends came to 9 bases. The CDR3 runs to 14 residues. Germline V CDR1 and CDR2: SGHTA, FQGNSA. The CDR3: CASSLDRVQNIQYF. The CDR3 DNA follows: TGTGCCAGCAGCTTAGACAGGGTACAAAACATTCAGTACTTC.

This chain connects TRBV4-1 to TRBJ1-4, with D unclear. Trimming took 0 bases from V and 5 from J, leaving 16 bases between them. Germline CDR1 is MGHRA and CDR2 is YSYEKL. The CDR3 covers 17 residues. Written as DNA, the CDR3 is TGCGCCAGCAGCCAAGAAGGGTTTCGAGGCACCAATGAAAAACTGTTTTTT. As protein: CASSQEGFRGTNEKLFF.

In nucleotides, the CDR3 is TGTGCCAGCAGTGACTGGGGGGACAATGAGCAGTTCTTC. It specifies CASSDWGDNEQFF. This chain uses TRBV6-1 with TRBJ2-1, with D possibly being TRBD2 (6 bases). This CDR3 contains 13 residues. V lost 3 bases, J lost 5 bases, and 8 bases lay in between. Germline CDR1 MNHNS, CDR2 SASEGT.

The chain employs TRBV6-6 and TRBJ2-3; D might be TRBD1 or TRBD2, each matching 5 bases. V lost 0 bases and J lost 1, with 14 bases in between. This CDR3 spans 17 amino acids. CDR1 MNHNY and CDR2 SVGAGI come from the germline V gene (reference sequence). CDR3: CASSYSGGEGRTDTQYF. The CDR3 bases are TGTGCCAGCAGTTACTCTGGGGGAGAGGGGCGCACAGATACGCAGTATTTT.

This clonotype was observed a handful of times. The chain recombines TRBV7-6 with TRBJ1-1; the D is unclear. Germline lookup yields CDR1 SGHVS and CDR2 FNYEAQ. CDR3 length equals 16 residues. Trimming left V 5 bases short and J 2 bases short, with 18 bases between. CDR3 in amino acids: CASSHPRDVSNTEAFF. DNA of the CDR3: TGTGCCAGCAGCCACCCCCGTGATGTATCTAACACTGAAGCTTTCTTT.

CDR3 protein: CASSYTGTKANYGYTF. CDR3 nucleotide sequence: TGTGCCAGCAGTTACACCGGGACTAAAGCTAACTATGGCTACACCTTC. The V gene is TRBV6-5, the J gene TRBJ1-2; possibly TRBD1 for D (5 bases). The CDR3 is made up of 16 amino acids. Germline V gene lookup returns CDR1 MNHEY and CDR2 SVGAGI. V was cut by 2 bases and J by 0 bases, with 13 bases left in between.